This T cell receptor beta chain originates from a study of identical twins. This clonotype was seen only a few times. TCRdb itself ran the 5' RACE reads through MiXCR, one entry per CDR3 protein. The sample shows 220,000 or so distinct CDR3 sequences, about 7% of them seen only once. The CDR3 sequence is 15 residues long. Germline assignment: CDR1 SGHKS and CDR2 YYEKEE (reference sequence). Trimming at V came to 2 bases and at J to 5 bases, leaving 5 bases not matched to a gene. The data were also submitted as part of a second study, on yellow fever vaccine responses in identical twins.

The sequencing input was memory (CD45RO+) T cells sorted from blood. This TCR was sampled from a woman aged 18-30 years in good health. The chain recombines TRBV5-5 with TRBJ2-5; the match to TRBD2 covers 11 bases. CDR3 coding DNA: TGTGCCAGCAGCTTTGCTAGCGGGGGGCTGGAGACCCAGTACTTC. It yields the protein CASSFASGGLETQYF.